This T cell receptor beta chain was retrieved from a study of blood T cell repertoires in COVID-19. Across the study: The origin of the acute and convalescent COVID-19 samples was the United States, Italy and Spain. Sources were T cells, B-cell-depleted T cells, or PBMCs; the material itself was cDNA or gDNA.

Per the study methods: By means of reference gene primer amplification, nucleated cell counts were estimated. Sequenced by immunoSEQ multiplex PCR; TCRdb stores in-frame clones only, minus some. The V and J calls and clone size come from that table; D and trimming were worked out from the DNA. This table holds over 10,000 clones, approximately 90% found once. Germline CDR1 reads KGHSH; CDR2 reads LQKENI. The CDR3 consists of 14 residues. J was trimmed by 6 bases and V by 3 bases; bases with no gene match: 2. The chain uses TRBV18 and TRBJ2-1; 10 bases line up with TRBD2. The sequencing sample was made of peripheral blood. This receptor was obtained from a human donor in a cohort sampled during active COVID-19. For the CDR3, the DNA is TGTGCCAGCTCACCCGGACTAGCGGTCAATGAGCAGTTCTTC. It specifies CASSPGLAVNEQFF.